This T cell receptor (beta chain) was captured in a study of PD-L1 blockade in urothelial cancer. Study background: The study started patients on atezolizumab around 2014, giving 1,200 mg intravenously every 3 weeks. Typically, measured as a median, blood samples had 150,000 or so T cells.

This clone was counted between two and nine times. Stated time point: pretreatment peripheral blood. This CDR3 spans 14 amino acids. Trimming cost V 1 base and J 8 bases, with 9 bases left between them. Germline loops: CDR1 SGHVS, CDR2 FQNEAQ. Generated by immunoSEQ multiplex PCR, the TCRdb table keeps only in-frame clones and is missing some. The sample includes 130,000 or so clones, around 85% of them seen just once. The TCR was taken from a man in his forties or fifties with urothelial cancer. The sample here was PBMCs, taken around atezolizumab (anti-PD-L1) treatment. The chain is built from TRBV7-8 and TRBJ1-6, with TRBD1 as a possible D gene (6 bases). This CDR3 reads CASSLGTVDSPLHF. In nucleotides, the CDR3 is TGTGCCAGCAGCTTAGGGACAGTCGATTCACCCCTCCACTTT.